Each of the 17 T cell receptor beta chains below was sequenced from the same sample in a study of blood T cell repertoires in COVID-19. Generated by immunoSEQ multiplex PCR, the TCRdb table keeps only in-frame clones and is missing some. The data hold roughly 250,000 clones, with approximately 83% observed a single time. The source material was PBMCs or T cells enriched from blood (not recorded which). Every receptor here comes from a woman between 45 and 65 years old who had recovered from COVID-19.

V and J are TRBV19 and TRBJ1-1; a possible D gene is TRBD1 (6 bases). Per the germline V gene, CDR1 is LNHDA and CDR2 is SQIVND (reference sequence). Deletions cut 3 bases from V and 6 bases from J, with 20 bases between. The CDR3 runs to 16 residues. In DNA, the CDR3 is TGTGCCAGTAGTATGTCCCTAAGACAGGCAGGGGCTGAAGCTTTCTTT. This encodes CASSMSLRQAGAEAFF. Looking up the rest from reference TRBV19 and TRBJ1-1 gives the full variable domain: DGGITQSPKYLFRKEGQNVTLSCEQNLNHDAMYWYRQDPGQGLRLIYYSQIVNDFQKGDIAEGYSVSREKKESFPLTVTSAQKNPTAFYLCASSMSLRQAGAEAFFGQGTRLTVV.

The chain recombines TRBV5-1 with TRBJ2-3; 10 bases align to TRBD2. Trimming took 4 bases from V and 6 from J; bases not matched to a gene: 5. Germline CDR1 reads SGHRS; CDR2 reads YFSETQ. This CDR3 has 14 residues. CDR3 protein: CASSRTSGWDTQYF. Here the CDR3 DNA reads TGCGCCAGCAGCCGGACTAGCGGATGGGATACGCAGTATTTT.

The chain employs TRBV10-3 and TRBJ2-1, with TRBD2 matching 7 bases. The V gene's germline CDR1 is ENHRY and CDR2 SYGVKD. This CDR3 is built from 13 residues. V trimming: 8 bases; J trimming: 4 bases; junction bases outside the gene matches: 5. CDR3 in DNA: TGTGCCATCGCGACTAGCCGATACAATGAGCAGTTCTTC. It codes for CAIATSRYNEQFF.

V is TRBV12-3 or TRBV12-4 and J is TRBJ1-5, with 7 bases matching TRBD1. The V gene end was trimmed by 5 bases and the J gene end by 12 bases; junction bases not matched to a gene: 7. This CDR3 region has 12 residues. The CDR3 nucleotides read TGTGCCAGCAGTGGGACAGCCGGACGCCAGCATTTT. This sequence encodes CASSGTAGRQHF.

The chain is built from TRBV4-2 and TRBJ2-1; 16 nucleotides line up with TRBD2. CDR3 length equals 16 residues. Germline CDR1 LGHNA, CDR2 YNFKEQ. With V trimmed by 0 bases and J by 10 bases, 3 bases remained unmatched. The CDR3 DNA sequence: TGTGCCAGCAGCCAAGACGGGACTAGCGGGAGGGACGAGCAGTTCTTC. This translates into CASSQDGTSGRDEQFF.

CDR3 DNA: TGCGCCAGCAGCAAAACCGGGAGTACCTACGAGCAGTACTTC. Translating gives CASSKTGSTYEQYF. This rearrangement joins TRBV5-1 to TRBJ2-7; a weak D match, TRBD2 (6 bases). Germline V gene data show CDR1 as SGHRS and CDR2 as YFSETQ. Trimming pared 4 bases from V and 2 bases from J, leaving 13 bases between. This CDR3 contains 14 residues.

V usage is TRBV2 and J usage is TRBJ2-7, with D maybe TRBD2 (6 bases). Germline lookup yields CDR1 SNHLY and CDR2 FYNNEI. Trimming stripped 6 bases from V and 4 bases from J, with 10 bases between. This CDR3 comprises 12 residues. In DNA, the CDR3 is TGTGCCAGCAGGTTGGGACTTTACGAGCAGTACTTC. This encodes CASRLGLYEQYF. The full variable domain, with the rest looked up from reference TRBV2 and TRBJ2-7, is EPEVTQTPSHQVTQMGQEVILRCVPISNHLYFYWYRQILGQKVEFLVSFYNNEISEKSEIFDDQFSVERPDGSNFTLKIRSTKLEDSAMYFCASRLGLYEQYFGPGTRLTVT.

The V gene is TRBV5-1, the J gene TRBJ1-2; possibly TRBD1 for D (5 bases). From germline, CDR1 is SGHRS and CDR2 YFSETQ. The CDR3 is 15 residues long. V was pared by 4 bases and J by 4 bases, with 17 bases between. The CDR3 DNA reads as TGCGCCAGCAGCGGAGGGACGGCCCTAGGCTATGGCTACACCTTC. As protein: CASSGGTALGYGYTF.

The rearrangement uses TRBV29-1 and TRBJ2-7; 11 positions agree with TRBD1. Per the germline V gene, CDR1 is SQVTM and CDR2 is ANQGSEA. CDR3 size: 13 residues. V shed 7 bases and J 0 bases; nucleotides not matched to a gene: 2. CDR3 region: CSAGQGASYEQYF. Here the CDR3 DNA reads TGCAGCGCCGGACAGGGGGCCTCCTACGAGCAGTACTTC.

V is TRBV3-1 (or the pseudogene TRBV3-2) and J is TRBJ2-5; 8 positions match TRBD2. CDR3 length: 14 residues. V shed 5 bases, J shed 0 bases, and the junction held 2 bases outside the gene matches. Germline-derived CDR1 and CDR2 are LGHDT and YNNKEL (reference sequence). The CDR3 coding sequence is TGTGCCAGCAGCGGGACTAGTTACCAAGAGACCCAGTACTTC. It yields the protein CASSGTSYQETQYF.

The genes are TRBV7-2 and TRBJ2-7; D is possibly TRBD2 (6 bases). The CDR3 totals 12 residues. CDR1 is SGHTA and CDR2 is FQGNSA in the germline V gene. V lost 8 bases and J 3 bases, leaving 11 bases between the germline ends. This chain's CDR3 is CASGVGGYEQYF. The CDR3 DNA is TGTGCCAGCGGGGTCGGGGGCTACGAGCAGTACTTC.

The CDR3 DNA is TGTGCCAGCACCGACAGGGTTAGAAACATTCAGTACTTC. Its translation: CASTDRVRNIQYF. The gene calls are TRBV27 and TRBJ2-4, with 7 positions matching TRBD1. The CDR3 runs to 13 residues. CDR1 and CDR2 from the germline V gene are MNHEY and SMNVEV (reference sequence). Trimming removed 7 bases from V and 6 bases from J; junction bases left unmatched: 6.

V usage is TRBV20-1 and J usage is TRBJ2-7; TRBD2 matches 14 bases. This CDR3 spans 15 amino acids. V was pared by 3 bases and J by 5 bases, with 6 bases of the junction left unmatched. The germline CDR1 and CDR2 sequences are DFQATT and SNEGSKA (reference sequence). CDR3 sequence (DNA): TGCAGTGCTAGTTTGACTAGCGGGAGGGGCGACGAGCAGTACTTC. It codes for CSASLTSGRGDEQYF.

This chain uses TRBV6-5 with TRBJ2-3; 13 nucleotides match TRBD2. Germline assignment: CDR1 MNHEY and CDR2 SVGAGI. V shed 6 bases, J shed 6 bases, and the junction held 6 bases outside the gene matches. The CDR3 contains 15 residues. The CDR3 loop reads CASRPPGLAGDTQYF. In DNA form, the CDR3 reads TGTGCCAGCAGACCGCCGGGACTAGCGGGGGATACGCAGTATTTT.

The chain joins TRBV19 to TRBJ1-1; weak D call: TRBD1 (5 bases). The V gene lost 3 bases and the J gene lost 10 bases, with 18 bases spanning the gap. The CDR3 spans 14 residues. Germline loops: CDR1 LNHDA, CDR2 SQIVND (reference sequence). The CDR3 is CASSIQLAFGGAFF. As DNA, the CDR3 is TGTGCCAGTAGTATCCAACTTGCGTTCGGGGGAGCTTTCTTT.

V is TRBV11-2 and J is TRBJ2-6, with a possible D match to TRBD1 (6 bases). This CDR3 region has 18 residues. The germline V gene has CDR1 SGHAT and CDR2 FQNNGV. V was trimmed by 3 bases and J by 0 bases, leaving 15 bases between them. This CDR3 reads CASSFGTGSASGANVLTF. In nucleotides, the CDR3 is TGTGCCAGCAGCTTTGGAACAGGGTCTGCCTCTGGGGCCAACGTCCTGACTTTC.

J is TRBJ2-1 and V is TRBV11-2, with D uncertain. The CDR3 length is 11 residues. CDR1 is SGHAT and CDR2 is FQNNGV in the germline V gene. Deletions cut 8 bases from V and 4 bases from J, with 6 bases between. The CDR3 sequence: CASDEYNEQFF. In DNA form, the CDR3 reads TGTGCCAGCGATGAGTACAATGAGCAGTTCTTC.